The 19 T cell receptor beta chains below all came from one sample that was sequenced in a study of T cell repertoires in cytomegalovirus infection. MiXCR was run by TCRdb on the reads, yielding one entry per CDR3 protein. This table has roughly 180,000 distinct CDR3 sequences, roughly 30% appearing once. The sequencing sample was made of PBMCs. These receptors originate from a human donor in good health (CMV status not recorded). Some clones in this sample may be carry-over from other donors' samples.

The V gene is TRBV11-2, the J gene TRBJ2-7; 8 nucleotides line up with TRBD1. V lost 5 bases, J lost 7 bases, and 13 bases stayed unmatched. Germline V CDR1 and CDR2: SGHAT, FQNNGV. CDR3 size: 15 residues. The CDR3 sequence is CASSPDRASNWEQYF. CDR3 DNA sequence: TGTGCCAGCAGCCCGGACAGGGCCTCAAACTGGGAGCAGTACTTC.

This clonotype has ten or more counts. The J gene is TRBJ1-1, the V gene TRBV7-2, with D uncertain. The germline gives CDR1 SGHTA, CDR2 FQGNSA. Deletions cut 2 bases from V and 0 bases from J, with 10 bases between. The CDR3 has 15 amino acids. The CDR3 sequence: CASSLYFNLNTEAFF. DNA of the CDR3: TGTGCCAGCAGCTTATACTTCAACTTGAACACTGAAGCTTTCTTT.

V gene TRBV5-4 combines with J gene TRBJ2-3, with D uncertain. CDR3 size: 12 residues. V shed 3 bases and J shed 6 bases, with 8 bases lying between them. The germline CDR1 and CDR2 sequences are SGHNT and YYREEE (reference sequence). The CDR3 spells CASSSRSDTQYF. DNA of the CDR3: TGTGCCAGCAGCTCGAGATCCGATACGCAGTATTTT.

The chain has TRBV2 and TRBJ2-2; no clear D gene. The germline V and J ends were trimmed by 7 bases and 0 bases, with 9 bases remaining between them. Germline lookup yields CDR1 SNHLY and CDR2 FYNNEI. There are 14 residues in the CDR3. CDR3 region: CASKTKTNTGELFF. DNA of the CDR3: TGTGCCAGCAAGACCAAGACGAACACCGGGGAGCTGTTTTTT.

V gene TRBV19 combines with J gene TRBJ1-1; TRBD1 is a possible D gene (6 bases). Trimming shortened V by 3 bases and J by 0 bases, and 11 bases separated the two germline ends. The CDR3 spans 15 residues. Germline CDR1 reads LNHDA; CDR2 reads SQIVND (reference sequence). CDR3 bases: TGTGCCAGTAGTATCGATACAGGGATGAACACTGAAGCTTTCTTT. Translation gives CASSIDTGMNTEAFF.

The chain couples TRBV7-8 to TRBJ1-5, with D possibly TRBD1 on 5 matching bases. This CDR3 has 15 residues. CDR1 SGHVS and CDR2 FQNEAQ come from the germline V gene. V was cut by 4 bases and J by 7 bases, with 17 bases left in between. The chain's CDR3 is CASSSTGTQRQPQHF. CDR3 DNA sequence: TGTGCCAGCAGCTCGACCGGGACTCAAAGGCAGCCCCAGCATTTT.

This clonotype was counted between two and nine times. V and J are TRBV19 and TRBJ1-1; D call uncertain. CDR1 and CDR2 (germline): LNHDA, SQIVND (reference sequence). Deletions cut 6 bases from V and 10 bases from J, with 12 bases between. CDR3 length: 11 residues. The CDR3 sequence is CASSELSGAFF. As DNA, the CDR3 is TGTGCCAGTAGCGAACTTTCGGGAGCTTTCTTT.

The CDR3 DNA is TGTGCCAGCAGTCTTACCTTCGCTGGGGCCAACGTCCTGACTTTC. Amino acid sequence: CASSLTFAGANVLTF. V and J are TRBV7-2 and TRBJ2-6, with D unclear. V dropped 6 bases and J dropped 2 bases, with 11 bases sitting between them. CDR1 and CDR2 from the germline V gene are SGHTA and FQGNSA. This CDR3 spans 15 amino acids.

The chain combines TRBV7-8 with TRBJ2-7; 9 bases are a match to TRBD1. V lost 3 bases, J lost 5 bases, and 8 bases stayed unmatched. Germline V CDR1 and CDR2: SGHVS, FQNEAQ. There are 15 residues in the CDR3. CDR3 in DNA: TGTGCCAGCAGCTTGCCCCGGGACAGGGTCCACGAGCAGTACTTC. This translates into CASSLPRDRVHEQYF.

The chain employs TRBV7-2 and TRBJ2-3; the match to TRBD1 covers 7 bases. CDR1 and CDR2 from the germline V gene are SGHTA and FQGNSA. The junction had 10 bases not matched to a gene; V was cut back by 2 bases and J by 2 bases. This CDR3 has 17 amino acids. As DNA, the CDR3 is TGTGCCAGCAGCTTATTCGCCCGGGACAGCCCCACAGATACGCAGTATTTT. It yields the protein CASSLFARDSPTDTQYF.

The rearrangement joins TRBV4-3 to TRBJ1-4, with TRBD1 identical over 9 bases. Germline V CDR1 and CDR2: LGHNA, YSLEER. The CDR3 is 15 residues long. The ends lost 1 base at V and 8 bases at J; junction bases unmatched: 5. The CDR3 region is CASSQVLGQGEKLFF. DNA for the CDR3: TGCGCCAGCAGCCAAGTCCTCGGACAGGGGGAAAAACTGTTTTTT.

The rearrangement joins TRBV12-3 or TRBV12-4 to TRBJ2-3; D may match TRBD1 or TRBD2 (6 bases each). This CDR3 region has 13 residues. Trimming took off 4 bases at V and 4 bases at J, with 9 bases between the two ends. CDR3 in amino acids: CASSWGASDTQYF. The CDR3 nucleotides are TGTGCCAGCAGTTGGGGGGCCTCAGATACGCAGTATTTT.

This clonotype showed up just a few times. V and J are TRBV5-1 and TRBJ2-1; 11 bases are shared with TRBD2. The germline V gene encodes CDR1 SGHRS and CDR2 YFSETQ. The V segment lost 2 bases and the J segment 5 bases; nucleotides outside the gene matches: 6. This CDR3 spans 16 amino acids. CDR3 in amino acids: CASSFASGGSHNEQFF. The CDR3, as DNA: TGCGCCAGCAGCTTTGCTAGCGGGGGGTCTCACAATGAGCAGTTCTTC.

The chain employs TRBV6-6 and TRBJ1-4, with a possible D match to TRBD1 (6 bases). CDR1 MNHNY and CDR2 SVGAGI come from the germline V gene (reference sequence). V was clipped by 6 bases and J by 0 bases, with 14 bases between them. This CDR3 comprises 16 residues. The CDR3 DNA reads TGTGCCAGCAGCTCCCCGGACAGAGCAACTAATGAAAAACTGTTTTTT. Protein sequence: CASSSPDRATNEKLFF.

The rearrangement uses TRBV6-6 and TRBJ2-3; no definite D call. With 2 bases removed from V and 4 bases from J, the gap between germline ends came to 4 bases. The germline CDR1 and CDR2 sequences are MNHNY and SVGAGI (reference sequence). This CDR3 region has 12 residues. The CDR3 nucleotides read TGTGCCAGCAGTTACACAGCAGATACGCAGTATTTT. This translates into CASSYTADTQYF.

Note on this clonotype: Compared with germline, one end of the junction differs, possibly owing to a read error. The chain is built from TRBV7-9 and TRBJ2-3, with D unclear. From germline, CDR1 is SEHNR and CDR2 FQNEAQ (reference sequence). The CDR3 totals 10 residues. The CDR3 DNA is TGCTTTCCTAGCACAGATACGCAGTATTTT. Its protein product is CFPSTDTQYF.

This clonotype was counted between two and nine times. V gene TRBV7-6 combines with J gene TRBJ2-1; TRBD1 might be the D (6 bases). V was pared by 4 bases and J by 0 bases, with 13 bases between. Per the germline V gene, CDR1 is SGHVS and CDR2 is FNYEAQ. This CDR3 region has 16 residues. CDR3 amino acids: CASSSGVQSSYNEQFF. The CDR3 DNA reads TGTGCCAGCAGCTCAGGGGTTCAAAGCTCCTACAATGAGCAGTTCTTC.

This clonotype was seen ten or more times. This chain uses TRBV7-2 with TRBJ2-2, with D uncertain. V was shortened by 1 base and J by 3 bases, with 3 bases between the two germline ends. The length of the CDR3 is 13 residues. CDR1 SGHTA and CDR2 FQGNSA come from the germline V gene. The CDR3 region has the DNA TGTGCCAGCAGCTTAGGTTACACCGGGGAGCTGTTTTTT. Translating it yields CASSLGYTGELFF.

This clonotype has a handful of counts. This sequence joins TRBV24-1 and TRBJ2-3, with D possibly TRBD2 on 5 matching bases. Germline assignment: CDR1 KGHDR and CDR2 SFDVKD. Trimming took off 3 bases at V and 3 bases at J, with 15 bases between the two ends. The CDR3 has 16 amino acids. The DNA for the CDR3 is TGTGCCACCAGTGATCCAGATCCGTCGGGAACAGATACGCAGTATTTT. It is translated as CATSDPDPSGTDTQYF.